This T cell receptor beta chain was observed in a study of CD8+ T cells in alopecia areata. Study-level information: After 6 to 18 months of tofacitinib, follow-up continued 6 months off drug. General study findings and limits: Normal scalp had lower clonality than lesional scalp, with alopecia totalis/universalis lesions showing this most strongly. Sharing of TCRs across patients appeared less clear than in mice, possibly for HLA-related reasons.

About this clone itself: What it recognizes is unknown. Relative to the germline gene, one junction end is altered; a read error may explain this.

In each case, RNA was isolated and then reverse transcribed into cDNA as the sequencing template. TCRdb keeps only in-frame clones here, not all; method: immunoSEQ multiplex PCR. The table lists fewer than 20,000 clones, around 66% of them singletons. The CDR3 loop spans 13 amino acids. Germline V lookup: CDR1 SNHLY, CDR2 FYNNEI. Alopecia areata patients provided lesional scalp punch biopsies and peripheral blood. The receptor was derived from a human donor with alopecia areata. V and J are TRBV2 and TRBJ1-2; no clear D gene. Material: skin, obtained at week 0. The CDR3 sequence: CARSDLTNYGYTF. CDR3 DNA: TGTGCCAGAAGTGATTTAACTAACTATGGCTACACCTTC.